Listed below are T cell receptor beta chains from one sample, sequenced in a study of blood T cell repertoires in COVID-19. Produced via immunoSEQ multiplex PCR; TCRdb's table is partial and in-frame only. The table lists 140,000 to 150,000 clones, around 77% of them singletons. Sequenced input: peripheral blood. These receptors all come from a man aged 50 to 60 with active or convalescent COVID-19. Each CDR3 is given with its conserved first and last residue. D genes are given only for firm matches. A clone size is listed for some rows: how often the clone was seen (once, few, many), or a class if it is expanded.

J,D,size,V,DNA,CDR3
TRBJ2-3,.,.,TRBV27,TGTGCCAGCAGTTACAGGGTAGAGGGAGATACGCAGTATTTT,CASSYRVEGDTQYF
TRBJ2-1,TRBD2,.,TRBV5-1,TGCGCCAGCAGCTTGGTTAGCGGGCCTGTCTCCTACAATGAGCAGTTCTTC,CASSLVSGPVSYNEQFF
TRBJ2-7,.,once,TRBV5-1,TGCGCCAGCAGCTTGGGCTTACAATCCTACGAGCAGTACTTC,CASSLGLQSYEQYF
TRBJ2-5,.,.,TRBV6-5,TGTGCCAGCAGTCGTATAACAGGGCGCGAGACCCAGTACTTC,CASSRITGRETQYF
TRBJ1-4,.,.,TRBV29-1,TGCAGCGTTGAAGTCGGGGGTAATGAAAAACTGTTTTTT,CSVEVGGNEKLFF
TRBJ2-2,.,.,TRBV3-1/TRBV3-2,TGTGCCAGCAGCCCGCGGGTAGACACCGGGGAGCTGTTTTTT,CASSPRVDTGELFF
TRBJ2-7,.,few,TRBV11-2,TGTGCCAGCAGCTTAGTCGGCGGGAAAGCCTACGAGCAGTACTTC,CASSLVGGKAYEQYF
TRBJ2-1,.,.,TRBV4-2,TGTGCCAGCAGCCAAGGAGGAGGGGTGGAATTCAATGAGCAGTTCTTC,CASSQGGGVEFNEQFF
TRBJ2-3,.,.,TRBV13,TGTGCCAGCAGCTTATCTTTAGGGAGGGATACGCAGTATTTT,CASSLSLGRDTQYF
TRBJ1-2,.,.,TRBV6-5,TGTGCCAGCAGCCCGACTTCTAACTATGGCTACACCTTC,CASSPTSNYGYTF
TRBJ1-5,TRBD1,.,TRBV6-5,TGTGCCAGCAGTTATGGGACAGTCGGTCAGCCCCAGCATTTT,CASSYGTVGQPQHF